One and the same sample provided the 23 T cell receptor beta chains below, sequenced in a study of T cells in Graves' hyperthyroidism and ophthalmopathy. Researchers took RNA transcripts and amplified the TCR beta CDR3 regions from them. Researchers ran a first-round RT-PCR on the TCR CDR3 using the HTBI primer set. TCRdb reanalysed the multiplex PCR reads using MiXCR and keeps one entry per CDR3 protein. The sample holds nearly 600,000 distinct CDR3 sequences, roughly 14% seen once. Material for sequencing was blood. These receptors originate from a woman in her twenties or thirties with Graves' hyperthyroidism that later progressed to Graves' ophthalmopathy.

V is TRBV20-1 and J is TRBJ1-5; D ambiguous. The V and J ends lost 2 bases and 2 bases respectively, with 16 bases between them. The CDR3 is made up of 16 amino acids. CDR1 is DFQATT, CDR2 SNEGSKA, per germline (reference sequence). CDR3 nucleotides: TGCAGTGCTAGAAGGCGGGTCAAAACGGGCAATCAGCCCCAGCATTTT. It translates to CSARRRVKTGNQPQHF.

The table lists this clonotype with a few counts. The gene calls are TRBV5-1 and TRBJ1-2; D uncertain. Germline V gene lookup returns CDR1 SGHRS and CDR2 YFSETQ. The CDR3 is made up of 16 amino acids. Trimming pared 0 bases from V and 3 bases from J, leaving 15 bases between. CDR3 in amino acids: CASSLESVPPHYGYTF. The CDR3 DNA reads as TGCGCCAGCAGCTTGGAAAGCGTGCCGCCTCACTATGGCTACACCTTC.

This clonotype was detected many times. V and J are TRBV12-3 or TRBV12-4 and TRBJ2-1; no reliable D call. Trimming pared 7 bases from V and 10 bases from J, leaving 11 bases between. The length of the CDR3 is 11 residues. The CDR3, as DNA: TGTGCCAGCAACCCGGGCGGAGAGCAGTTCTTC. It translates to CASNPGGEQFF.

This clonotype was detected many times. One end of the junction varies from germline; a read error may be responsible. The rearrangement links TRBV6-1 to TRBJ2-7, with TRBD2 identical over 7 bases. Germline assignment: CDR1 MNHNS and CDR2 SASEGT. This CDR3 has 14 amino acids. CDR3 protein: CASTTGTILYAQYF. The DNA of the CDR3 is TGTGCCAGCACTACCGGGACTATCCTCTACGCGCAGTACTTC.

This clonotype was seen repeatedly, ten times or more. V usage is TRBV14 and J usage is TRBJ2-1; TRBD1 agrees at 7 bases. This CDR3 region has 18 residues. Germline V CDR1 and CDR2: SGHDN, FVKESK. V was pared by 5 bases and J by 0 bases, with 13 bases of the junction left unmatched. The CDR3 reads CASSARDSSMSSYNEQFF. The CDR3 coding sequence is TGTGCCAGCAGCGCAAGGGACAGCTCGATGAGCTCCTACAATGAGCAGTTCTTC.

V gene TRBV5-1 combines with J gene TRBJ2-1; the D gene could be TRBD1 or TRBD2 (5 bases each). The germline V gene encodes CDR1 SGHRS and CDR2 YFSETQ. CDR3 length equals 15 residues. Trimming cost V 4 bases and J 3 bases, with 14 bases left between them. CDR3 region: CASSPGPDSYNEQFF. CDR3 nucleotide sequence: TGCGCCAGCAGCCCGGGACCAGATAGCTACAATGAGCAGTTCTTC.

J is TRBJ1-5 and V is TRBV6-1, with TRBD1 identical over 9 bases. This CDR3 spans 15 amino acids. The germline V gene encodes CDR1 MNHNS and CDR2 SASEGT. J lost 3 bases, V lost 6 bases, and 6 bases had no gene match. The chain's CDR3 is CASSPGTGFNQPQHF. CDR3 nucleotide sequence: TGTGCCAGCAGCCCCGGGACAGGGTTCAATCAGCCCCAGCATTTT.

The chain joins TRBV7-2 to TRBJ2-3, with a possible D match to TRBD1 (6 bases). Trimming left V 5 bases short and J 1 base short, with 16 bases between. The germline CDR1 and CDR2 sequences are SGHTA and FQGNSA. CDR3 size: 16 residues. In DNA, the CDR3 is TGTGCCAGCAGCCCGAGAGACAGGTGGGGCACAGATACGCAGTATTTT. This sequence encodes CASSPRDRWGTDTQYF.

This clonotype was picked up many times. The CDR3 reads CASSLSLSPDTQYF. The CDR3 nucleotides read TGTGCCAGCAGCTTATCTCTCAGTCCAGATACGCAGTATTTT. The chain joins TRBV7-2 to TRBJ2-3; D call uncertain. Germline CDR1 SGHTA, CDR2 FQGNSA. This CDR3 region has 14 residues. V dropped 2 bases and J dropped 4 bases, with 10 bases sitting between them.

The J gene is TRBJ2-4, the V gene TRBV9; TRBD1 matches at 10 bases. Germline CDR1 is SGDLS and CDR2 is YYNGEE. This CDR3 has 16 amino acids. V gave up 7 bases and J gave up 9 bases; unmatched junction bases: 16. CDR3 DNA sequence: TGTGCCAGCTCCCGTTGGGGACAGGGGAAAGAGGGCATTCAGTACTTC. The encoded protein is CASSRWGQGKEGIQYF. Full variable domain (rest looked up from reference TRBV9 and TRBJ2-4): DSGVTQTPKHLITATGQRVTLRCSPRSGDLSVYWYQQSLDQGLQFLIQYYNGEERAKGNILERFSAQQFPDLHSELNLSSLELGDSALYFCASSRWGQGKEGIQYFGAGTRLSVL.

This sequence joins TRBV20-1 and TRBJ1-1; perhaps TRBD1 as D (5 bases). Trimming pared 3 bases from V and 11 bases from J, leaving 13 bases between. CDR1 and CDR2 (germline): DFQATT, SNEGSKA (reference sequence). The CDR3 has 11 residues. The CDR3 coding sequence is TGCAGTGCTAGCTCCGGGACCGATGCTTTCTTT. Translated, it gives CSASSGTDAFF.

This clonotype was seen repeatedly, ten times or more. V is TRBV10-3 and J is TRBJ1-1; TRBD1 agrees at 7 bases. With 10 bases clipped from V and 0 bases from J, the junction kept 26 bases outside the gene matches. Germline V CDR1 and CDR2: ENHRY, SYGVKD. This CDR3 has 20 amino acids. For the CDR3, the DNA is TGTGCCACCCAACCCGGAACAGGGGAGGCGGTGGATCGAATGAACACTGAAGCTTTCTTT. This gives the protein CATQPGTGEAVDRMNTEAFF.

This clonotype was counted a few times. The chain is built from TRBV19 and TRBJ2-1; D remains unclear. The CDR3 consists of 13 residues. Trimming shortened V by 3 bases and J by 3 bases, and 6 bases separated the two germline ends. In germline, CDR1 is LNHDA, CDR2 SQIVND (reference sequence). CDR3 in amino acids: CASSMDLYNEQFF. The CDR3 DNA sequence: TGTGCCAGTAGTATGGACCTCTACAATGAGCAGTTCTTC. The full variable domain, its missing parts supplied by reference TRBV19 and TRBJ2-1, is DGGITQSPKYLFRKEGQNVTLSCEQNLNHDAMYWYRQDPGQGLRLIYYSQIVNDFQKGDIAEGYSVSREKKESFPLTVTSAQKNPTAFYLCASSMDLYNEQFFGPGTRLTVL.

Remarks on this clonotype: A much more abundant neighbour one base away suggests this may be a read error. The chain carries TRBV6-9 and TRBJ2-2; 7 bases match TRBD1. Germline loops: CDR1 MNHGY, CDR2 SVAAGI. After removal of 4 bases from V and 0 bases from J, the junction contained 5 bases not matched to a gene. The CDR3 is made up of 16 amino acids. The CDR3 here is CASSSNRGTNTGELFF. For the CDR3, the DNA is TGTGCCAGCAGTTCGAACAGGGGTACGAACACCGGGGAGCTGTTTTTT.

This clonotype has ten or more counts. The chain recombines TRBV6-5 with TRBJ2-7, with TRBD1 matching 8 bases. Unmatched junction bases numbered 0, after V lost 0 bases and J lost 2 bases. This CDR3 has 14 residues. Germline loops: CDR1 MNHEY, CDR2 SVGAGI. The CDR3: CASSYSDRAYEQYF. The CDR3, as DNA: TGTGCCAGCAGTTACTCGGACAGGGCCTACGAGCAGTACTTC.

This clonotype was found many times. This chain uses TRBV6-5 with TRBJ1-2; a possible D gene is TRBD1 (6 bases). Germline CDR1 and CDR2: MNHEY and SVGAGI. The length of the CDR3 is 15 residues. Between the trimmed V and J ends, which lost 0 bases and 1 base, there was a span of 9 bases. The DNA for the CDR3 is TGTGCCAGCAGTTACTCAAACAGGGTTAACTATGGCTACACCTTC. Protein: CASSYSNRVNYGYTF.

The chain couples TRBV28 to TRBJ1-2; D gene ambiguous. Per the germline V gene, CDR1 is MDHEN and CDR2 is SYDVKM. V lost 2 bases to trimming and J lost 1 base, with 11 bases between them. The CDR3 consists of 15 residues. CDR3 in amino acids: CASSLGQFFNYGYTF. DNA for the CDR3: TGTGCCAGCAGTTTAGGCCAGTTTTTTAACTATGGCTACACCTTC.

Ten or more counts support this clonotype. The chain carries TRBV20-1 and TRBJ2-1; 8 bases align to TRBD2. The V gene end was trimmed by 1 base and the J gene end by 9 bases; junction bases not matched to a gene: 8. Germline V gives CDR1 DFQATT, CDR2 SNEGSKA (reference sequence). The CDR3 spans 14 residues. In nucleotides, the CDR3 is TGCAGTGCTAGAGTCATAGCGGGAAGTCGTGAGCAGTTCTTC. As protein: CSARVIAGSREQFF.

There are many counts of this clonotype. The chain links TRBV11-2 to TRBJ2-7; D is perhaps TRBD2 (5 bases). The CDR3 is 13 amino acids. Trimming left V 5 bases short and J 0 bases short, with 8 bases between. Germline loops: CDR1 SGHAT, CDR2 FQNNGV. In DNA form, the CDR3 reads TGTGCCAGCAGCGCAGCGGCCTCCTACGAGCAGTACTTC. Its protein is CASSAAASYEQYF.

This clonotype was recorded a few times. The chain combines TRBV28 with TRBJ1-2, with a weak D call TRBD1 (6 bases). The length of the CDR3 is 14 residues. Trimming took 7 bases from V and 5 from J, leaving 17 bases between them. Germline CDR1 MDHEN, CDR2 SYDVKM. The CDR3, as DNA: TGTGCCAGCAAATTAAACCCGGACAGATATGGCTACACCTTC. As protein: CASKLNPDRYGYTF.

This clonotype was recorded at least ten times. The CDR3 DNA follows: TGTGCCTGGGGGGACAGGGGGGGAACAGATACGCAGTATTTT. It codes for CAWGDRGGTDTQYF. The rearrangement joins TRBV30 to TRBJ2-3; TRBD1 matches 11 bases. The germline gives CDR1 GTSNPN, CDR2 SVGIG (reference sequence). The CDR3 has 14 residues. V trimming: 5 bases; J trimming: 3 bases; junction bases outside the gene matches: 4.

This clonotype was counted many times. The chain is built from TRBV7-2 and TRBJ2-2, with 11 bases fitting TRBD2. The CDR3 is 17 residues long. The V gene end was trimmed by 5 bases and the J gene end by 0 bases; junction bases not matched to a gene: 5. Germline CDR1 reads SGHTA; CDR2 reads FQGNSA. CDR3 region: CASSPRTSGPNTGELFF. CDR3 coding DNA: TGTGCCAGCAGCCCGAGGACTAGCGGGCCGAACACCGGGGAGCTGTTTTTT.

In this sample, this clonotype turned up many times. A read error may produce the germline difference seen at one junction end. The V gene is TRBV12-3 or TRBV12-4, the J gene TRBJ2-7, with D possibly being TRBD2 (6 bases). The CDR3 length is 13 residues. The CDR3 region has the DNA TGTGCCAGCAGCTTAGCGGCAACCTACGAGCAGTACTTC. Translation gives CASSLAATYEQYF.